These 10 T cell receptor beta chains were all obtained from the same sample, sequenced in a study of T-cell reconstitution after alpha-beta-depleted transplantation in children. The library targeted TCRbeta and was prepared with unique molecular identifiers. TCRdb itself ran the PCR reads through MiXCR, one entry per CDR3 protein. The table lists about 600,000 distinct CDR3 sequences, 10% to 15% of them singletons. Sequences were derived from PBMCs, mostly from graft donor cells, sampled 360 days after TCRalphabeta/CD19-depleted stem cell transplant. The receptors derive from a male patient aged 10-17 years who had a stem cell transplant for acute myeloid leukemia, so the T cells may come from the graft donor.

This chain links TRBV5-1 with TRBJ2-7, with D unclear. V gave up 0 bases and J gave up 2 bases, with 9 bases separating them. The CDR3 extends over 14 amino acids. Germline CDR1 reads SGHRS; CDR2 reads YFSETQ. This chain's CDR3 is CASSLASTPYEQYF. In nucleotides, the CDR3 is TGCGCCAGCAGCTTGGCCTCGACCCCCTACGAGCAGTACTTC.

This clonotype was observed a few times. The chain has TRBV12-3 or TRBV12-4 and TRBJ2-4; D might be TRBD1 or TRBD2, each matching 6 bases. V lost 6 bases, J lost 8 bases, and 20 bases lay in between. The CDR3 extends over 15 amino acids. CDR3 sequence reads: CASSRTIEGGDIQYF. For the CDR3, the DNA is TGTGCCAGCAGCCGAACGATAGAGGGGGGTGACATTCAGTACTTC.

The V call is TRBV6-5, the J call TRBJ1-1, with D possibly matching TRBD1 (5 bases). The CDR3 covers 12 residues. Trimming pared 5 bases from V and 7 bases from J, leaving 11 bases between. Germline V gene sequence: CDR1 MNHEY, CDR2 SVGAGI. The CDR3 loop reads CASSLWRGEAFF. The CDR3 DNA reads TGTGCCAGCAGTCTTTGGAGGGGTGAAGCTTTCTTT.

The V and J genes are TRBV20-1 and TRBJ2-7, with 9 bases aligning to TRBD1. CDR3 size: 13 residues. Germline CDR1 DFQATT, CDR2 SNEGSKA (reference sequence). V shed 5 bases, J shed 2 bases, and the junction held 4 bases outside the gene matches. The CDR3 sequence is CSAGDRVPYEQYF. The CDR3 region has the DNA TGCAGTGCTGGGGACAGGGTCCCCTACGAGCAGTACTTC.

The rearrangement links TRBV20-1 to TRBJ2-1; tentative D call: TRBD2 (6 bases). This CDR3 spans 16 amino acids. V lost 3 bases and J 0 bases, leaving 15 bases between the germline ends. From germline, CDR1 is DFQATT and CDR2 SNEGSKA (reference sequence). DNA of the CDR3: TGCAGTGCTAGTTCGGCTAGCGCCAGCTCCTACAATGAGCAGTTCTTC. Amino acids: CSASSASASSYNEQFF.

V is TRBV19 and J is TRBJ2-1; 11 nucleotides match TRBD2. V gave up 6 bases and J gave up 7 bases; unmatched junction bases: 8. The germline gives CDR1 LNHDA, CDR2 SQIVND (reference sequence). This CDR3 is 15 amino acids long. DNA of the CDR3: TGTGCCAGTAGCCGTAGCGGGAGGGCCTGGAATGAGCAGTTCTTC. Translating it yields CASSRSGRAWNEQFF. Full variable domain (outside the CDR3, taken from reference TRBV19 and TRBJ2-1): DGGITQSPKYLFRKEGQNVTLSCEQNLNHDAMYWYRQDPGQGLRLIYYSQIVNDFQKGDIAEGYSVSREKKESFPLTVTSAQKNPTAFYLCASSRSGRAWNEQFFGPGTRLTVL.

The chain couples TRBV12-3 or TRBV12-4 to TRBJ2-7; 9 bases are a match to TRBD2. The V segment lost 6 bases and the J segment 3 bases; nucleotides outside the gene matches: 9. The CDR3 contains 15 residues. In DNA form, the CDR3 reads TGTGCCAGCAGGGGCGGACTAGCGAATCACTACGAGCAGTACTTC. Protein product: CASRGGLANHYEQYF.

V and J are TRBV21-1 and TRBJ1-5. TRBV21-1 is an annotated pseudogene. The CDR3 is 17 amino acids. The DNA for the CDR3 is TGTGCCAGCAGCAAATCGAATGAATCAAGGGGCAATCAGCCCCAGCATTTT. Translation: CASSKSNESRGNQPQHF.

At least ten counts were recorded for this clonotype. The chain combines TRBV7-2 with TRBJ2-7; 7 bases map to TRBD1. V lost 6 bases, J lost 3 bases, and 5 bases stayed unmatched. The CDR3 extends over 13 amino acids. The germline gives CDR1 SGHTA, CDR2 FQGNSA. CDR3 coding DNA: TGTGCCAGCAGGCAGACAGGGATCTACGAGCAGTACTTC. Amino acids: CASRQTGIYEQYF. The full variable domain, its missing parts supplied by reference TRBV7-2 and TRBJ2-7, is GAGVSQSPSNKVTEKGKDVELRCDPISGHTALYWYRQSLGQGLEFLIYFQGNSAPDKSGLPSDRFSAERTGGSVSTLTIQRTQQEDSAVYLCASRQTGIYEQYFGPGTRLTVT.

The CDR3 is CASSQTLAGGPTYEQYF. CDR3 in DNA: TGTGCCAGCAGCCAAACCCTAGCGGGAGGGCCGACCTACGAGCAGTACTTC. The chain links TRBV4-2 to TRBJ2-7; 12 nucleotides agree with TRBD2. J lost 2 bases, V lost 2 bases, and 7 bases had no gene match. The CDR3 spans 17 residues. Germline CDR1 LGHNA, CDR2 YNFKEQ.